One and the same sample provided the 25 T cell receptor beta chains below, sequenced in a study of T cells after yellow fever vaccination. TCRdb reprocessed the 5' RACE reads via MiXCR and lists one record per CDR3 protein. The sample carries some 300,000 distinct CDR3 sequences, 8.7% recorded once. The sample was CD4+ T cells sorted from PBMCs, taken 5 days after the yellow fever booster vaccination. The receptors shown here come from a young man who received the YFV17D yellow fever vaccine.

This clonotype has just a few counts. The gene calls are TRBV6-2 or TRBV6-3 and TRBJ1-5; D possibly corresponds to TRBD1 (6 bases). Germline values: CDR1 MNHEY, CDR2 SVGEGT. The CDR3 covers 12 residues. With 6 bases removed from V and 6 bases from J, the gap between germline ends came to 9 bases. CDR3 amino acids: CASSRGVQPQHF. CDR3 nucleotide sequence: TGTGCCAGCAGCAGGGGTGTTCAGCCCCAGCATTTT.

This clonotype was found a few times. The V call is TRBV4-3, the J call TRBJ1-5; perhaps TRBD1 as D (5 bases). This CDR3 is 13 amino acids long. Germline CDR1 LGHNA, CDR2 YSLEER. Deletions cut 0 bases from V and 10 bases from J, with 10 bases between. The chain's CDR3 is CASSQEQGAPQHF. As DNA, the CDR3 is TGCGCCAGCAGCCAAGAGCAGGGTGCCCCCCAGCATTTT.

This clonotype was recorded at least ten times. This chain uses TRBV12-3 or TRBV12-4 with TRBJ2-5; D unclear. The CDR3 consists of 13 residues. V lost 1 base and J lost 4, with 7 bases in between. CDR3 loop: CASSLEVRETQYF. For the CDR3, the DNA is TGTGCCAGCAGTTTAGAGGTCAGAGAGACCCAGTACTTC.

The rearrangement uses TRBV6-6 and TRBJ1-1; weak D call: TRBD1 (5 bases). Germline loops: CDR1 MNHNY, CDR2 SVGAGI (reference sequence). This CDR3 has 13 residues. V lost 10 bases and J 0 bases, leaving 12 bases between the germline ends. The CDR3 protein is CATWTPMNTEAFF. The CDR3 DNA follows: TGTGCCACCTGGACACCTATGAACACTGAAGCTTTCTTT.

This clonotype was seen repeatedly, ten times or more. V is TRBV5-1 and J is TRBJ2-7; weak D call: TRBD1 (5 bases). This CDR3 comprises 13 residues. V was clipped by 2 bases and J by 5 bases, with 11 bases between them. Germline assignment: CDR1 SGHRS and CDR2 YFSETQ. The CDR3 DNA follows: TGCGCCAGCAGCTTACGGCAGGGAAACGAGCAGTACTTC. Amino acid sequence: CASSLRQGNEQYF.

The chain couples TRBV5-1 to TRBJ1-2; D might be TRBD1 (5 bases). Germline V lookup: CDR1 SGHRS, CDR2 YFSETQ. V was pared by 4 bases and J by 0 bases, with 19 bases between. The CDR3 is 17 amino acids. The CDR3 protein is CASSPGTVLSANYGYTF. CDR3 nucleotide sequence: TGCGCCAGCAGCCCCGGGACGGTTTTGTCTGCTAACTATGGCTACACCTTC.

This clonotype was recorded many times. This chain connects TRBV12-3 or TRBV12-4 to TRBJ2-5; a weak D match, TRBD2 (6 bases). Deletions cut 2 bases from V and 3 bases from J, with 10 bases between. CDR3 length: 14 residues. The CDR3 here is CASSLRGGEETQYF. The CDR3 nucleotides are TGTGCCAGCAGTTTAAGGGGAGGTGAAGAGACCCAGTACTTC.

This chain uses TRBV5-4 with TRBJ2-1, with 8 nucleotides matching TRBD2. Losses at the gene ends were 4 bases for V and 9 bases for J; bases not matched to a gene: 12. Germline loops: CDR1 SGHNT, CDR2 YYREEE (reference sequence). The CDR3 runs to 15 residues. CDR3 nucleotide sequence: TGTGCCAGCAGCGCAGAACGGGGGGGCCGGGTTGAGCAGTTCTTC. It specifies CASSAERGGRVEQFF.

This chain joins TRBV7-2 and TRBJ1-5; D gene ambiguous. V gave up 3 bases and J gave up 8 bases, with 11 bases separating them. This CDR3 is 13 amino acids long. Germline CDR1 is SGHTA and CDR2 is FQGNSA. The CDR3 coding sequence is TGTGCCAGCAGCTTCCTGTTTCTGGAGCCCCAGCATTTT. This sequence encodes CASSFLFLEPQHF.

The genes are TRBV7-8 and TRBJ1-4; 10 bases are shared with TRBD1. This CDR3 spans 20 amino acids. V was clipped by 4 bases and J by 11 bases; unmatched bases: 25. Germline V gene sequence: CDR1 SGHVS, CDR2 FQNEAQ. The DNA for the CDR3 is TGTGCCAGCAGCTACATGACAGGGGGCTTGAGGTTATTCGCGAATAGGAAACTGTTTTTT. It is translated as CASSYMTGGLRLFANRKLFF.

The table lists this clonotype with many counts. The chain couples TRBV6-2 or TRBV6-3 to TRBJ2-7, with TRBD2 matching over 10 bases. V was clipped by 2 bases and J by 7 bases; unmatched bases: 14. Germline V gives CDR1 MNHEY, CDR2 SVGEGT. The CDR3 runs 17 residues. CDR3 bases: TGTGCCAGCAGTTACCCGCGGCCTAGCGGGGGCAGGGAAGAGCAGTACGTC. It is translated as CASSYPRPSGGREEQYV.

In regard to this clonotype: The missing conserved phenylalanine or tryptophan at the end of this CDR3 makes a read error likely. The gene calls are TRBV5-1 and TRBJ2-3; 8 bases match TRBD1. Germline CDR1 is SGHRS and CDR2 is YFSETQ. After removal of 3 bases from V and 6 bases from J, the junction contained 12 bases not matched to a gene. The CDR3 is 16 residues long. Here the CDR3 reads CASSWNGQGQADTQYS. The CDR3 nucleotides are TGCGCCAGCAGCTGGAACGGACAGGGACAAGCGGATACGCAGTATTCT.

The V gene is TRBV4-3, the J gene TRBJ2-2; either TRBD1 or TRBD2 may supply D (5 bases each). The germline CDR1 and CDR2 sequences are LGHNA and YSLEER. This CDR3 is 15 amino acids long. Trimming removed 1 base from V and 5 bases from J, with 11 bases in between. The CDR3 DNA is TGCGCCAGCAGCCAAGGAGGGGTCCAAACCGGGGAGCTGTTTTTT. It encodes CASSQGGVQTGELFF.

This clonotype was observed a few times. The V call is TRBV7-2, the J call TRBJ2-2; the match to TRBD2 covers 7 bases. Germline V gene data show CDR1 as SGHTA and CDR2 as FQGNSA. This CDR3 region has 17 residues. Germline trimming cut 1 base from V and 0 bases from J; bases unmatched to any gene: 5. The CDR3, as DNA: TGTGCCAGCAGCTTAGAACCGGCGGGAGCGAACACCGGGGAGCTGTTTTTT. It yields the protein CASSLEPAGANTGELFF.

This clonotype was seen a handful of times. This chain connects TRBV7-3 to TRBJ1-6, with 7 bases aligning to TRBD1. Germline V gives CDR1 SGHTA, CDR2 FQGTGA. The V segment lost 5 bases and the J segment 12 bases; nucleotides outside the gene matches: 7. The CDR3 is made up of 13 amino acids. In DNA form, the CDR3 reads TGTGCCAGCAGCGTGGACAGGACCGGACCCCTCCACTTT. Protein product: CASSVDRTGPLHF.

This clonotype was counted ten times or more. V gene TRBV24-1 combines with J gene TRBJ2-5, with D uncertain. Trimming removed 3 bases from V and 2 bases from J, with 15 bases in between. In germline, CDR1 is KGHDR, CDR2 SFDVKD. The CDR3 covers 16 residues. Written as DNA, the CDR3 is TGTGCCACCAGTGATAGGTCCAGAGACGGTCAAGAGACCCAGTACTTC. Its translation is CATSDRSRDGQETQYF.

The rearrangement joins TRBV20-1 to TRBJ2-5, with TRBD1 identical over 7 bases. This CDR3 comprises 13 residues. The germline V gene encodes CDR1 DFQATT and CDR2 SNEGSKA (reference sequence). V gave up 6 bases and J gave up 11 bases; unmatched junction bases: 15. The CDR3: CSAATGPGGSQYF. CDR3 coding DNA: TGCAGTGCGGCGACCGGACCAGGGGGATCTCAGTACTTC.

There are many counts of this clonotype. The V call is TRBV10-3, the J call TRBJ1-3; D call uncertain. V was clipped by 0 bases and J by 9 bases, with 15 bases between them. The CDR3 contains 15 residues. Germline loops: CDR1 ENHRY, CDR2 SYGVKD. CDR3 DNA sequence: TGTGCCATCAGTGAGTCGTCCAGCCAGTGGGGCACCATATATTTT. This encodes CAISESSSQWGTIYF.

This sequence joins TRBV7-2 and TRBJ1-3, with D possibly being TRBD1 (5 bases). The V and J ends lost 0 bases and 0 bases respectively, with 12 bases between them. Germline V gene lookup returns CDR1 SGHTA and CDR2 FQGNSA. This CDR3 spans 17 amino acids. The CDR3 DNA sequence: TGTGCCAGCAGCTTAGCTTCGGGGGTGAACTCTGGAAACACCATATATTTT. Encoded protein: CASSLASGVNSGNTIYF.

This clonotype was counted at least ten times. The chain combines TRBV20-1 with TRBJ1-4; D is possibly TRBD1 (5 bases). Germline assignment: CDR1 DFQATT and CDR2 SNEGSKA (reference sequence). This CDR3 is built from 14 residues. With 5 bases removed from V and 5 bases from J, the gap between germline ends came to 15 bases. As DNA, the CDR3 is TGCAGTGCTTGCCGGGACGGCGGAAATGAAAAACTGTTTTTT. Amino acids: CSACRDGGNEKLFF.

This chain joins TRBV24-1 and TRBJ2-3; a weak D match, TRBD1 (6 bases). The germline V gene encodes CDR1 KGHDR and CDR2 SFDVKD. V was trimmed by 6 bases and J by 3 bases, leaving 12 bases between them. This CDR3 is built from 14 residues. As DNA, the CDR3 is TGTGCCACCAGTTTAAACAGGGTAACAGATACGCAGTATTTT. Its translation: CATSLNRVTDTQYF.

There are a few counts of this clonotype. The chain joins TRBV7-9 to TRBJ1-1, with TRBD1 identical over 9 bases. V lost 5 bases and J lost 11; bases outside the gene matches: 12. CDR3 size: 14 residues. Germline CDR1 reads SEHNR; CDR2 reads FQNEAQ (reference sequence). CDR3 amino acids: CASSPGTGFSGAFF. CDR3 DNA: TGTGCCAGCAGCCCCGGGACAGGGTTTAGCGGGGCTTTCTTT.

This clonotype has a count of ten or more. The chain links TRBV11-2 to TRBJ1-1; D uncertain. The germline CDR1 and CDR2 sequences are SGHAT and FQNNGV. V was cut by 4 bases and J by 0 bases, with 12 bases left in between. The CDR3 has 15 residues. The CDR3 DNA reads TGTGCCAGCAGCTCCAACGGGATGTTGAACACTGAAGCTTTCTTT. Translation gives CASSSNGMLNTEAFF.

The rearrangement uses TRBV7-8 and TRBJ2-3; perhaps TRBD2 as D (6 bases). Germline lookup yields CDR1 SGHVS and CDR2 FQNEAQ. This CDR3 is 17 amino acids long. Trimming removed 0 bases from V and 0 bases from J, with 13 bases in between. The CDR3: CASSLAGRGSSTDTQYF. The CDR3 region has the DNA TGTGCCAGCAGCTTAGCGGGGCGGGGATCTAGCACAGATACGCAGTATTTT.

The chain is built from TRBV6-1 and TRBJ1-5; D unresolved. This CDR3 contains 13 residues. Germline CDR1 is MNHNS and CDR2 is SASEGT. Trimming stripped 3 bases from V and 3 bases from J, with 6 bases between. For the CDR3, the DNA is TGTGCCAGCAGTGAGGGCGACAATCAGCCCCAGCATTTT. Amino acid sequence: CASSEGDNQPQHF.